Reported below is one TCR beta chain. This clonotype was detected only once. Its antigen is unknown. No much larger clonotype is one base removed from it; base qualities were not supplied. A single read constitutes weak evidence. The germline V gene encodes CDR1 SNHLY and CDR2 FYNNEI. The CDR3 measures 16 amino acids from cysteine to phenylalanine. Only CDR3 DNA remains: 48 bases, in frame from the first base. Cut back by 4 bases and 3 bases, the V and J ends lie 19 bases apart. This entry is derived from a study of blood T cells in healthy people across ages (dated by TCRdb to the mid-2010s). Some background on the complete study: In model experiments, template switching captured about one uniquely barcoded TCR beta cDNA molecule for every two T cells. Four age groups were formed from the donors: young (average 16 years), middle-aged (around 39), aged (around 68) and long-lived (around 82). Using the same blood draw, the study looked at two additional independent replicas of 1 million unique cDNA reads for two donors, one aged 18 to 30 and the other aged 80 or older. To avoid experimental bias, donors of different ages were randomly spread across the sequencing lanes. Using deep sequencing normalized with unique cDNA molecular identifiers, the study measured how TCR beta repertoire diversity changes with age. General findings and caveats noted by the study authors: As age increased, observed TCR beta diversity per million T cells dropped in a roughly linear way, and a significant reduction was already evident by age 40. A strong correlation was found between observed TCR beta diversity and the percentage of naive T cells measured by flow cytometry. Bulk unsorted PBMC profiling prevented conclusive comparison of naive and antigen-experienced compartments. The long-lived group showed more naive CD4+ T cells, fewer expanded clones and increased TCR diversity than the aged group, suggesting age selection. The CMV infection status of donors was not known, potentially confounding age-related changes in expanded clonotypes. Estimates of total diversity based on one million sequenced T cells were regarded as lower bounds and as underestimates.

Receptor libraries were prepared by 5' RACE. Instrument on record: Illumina HiSeq 2500. The second PCR ran for about 7 to 11 cycles and used a J-beta primer mix along with a sample-barcoded 5' primer. Each TCR beta cDNA molecule received a unique molecular identifier from a template-switch 5' adaptor carrying 12 random nucleotides. Each sample yielded at least 3 million CDR3-containing paired-end reads. First-strand cDNA was synthesized from all RNA with the Mint cDNA synthesis kit, primed by a TRBC-specific oligonucleotide. After uracil-DNA glycosylase treatment, a first 18-cycle PCR used universal primers M1SS and BC2_uni_R on all cDNA. The study's own analysis went as follows. For normalization, 1 million high-quality reads, each with a distinct molecular identifier, were randomly selected from each sample. Reads sharing molecular identifiers were discarded rather than binned into consensus sequences. MiTCR, with a Q25 quality threshold and the strictest error-elimination algorithm, was used for CDR3 identification, clonotype clustering and error correction. A nonparametric unseen species model with Euler transformation was used to estimate a lower bound on total TCR beta diversity. TCRdb handled the public reads itself, with Q25 trimming in fastp and clone calling in MiXCR, and kept productive beta chains. Entries are consolidated by CDR3 protein sequence, retaining the most common genes and DNA. The V and J calls follow TCRdb's processing rather than the paper's. This sample holds about 680,000 distinct CDR3 sequences; about 52% were observed only once. The ten largest clones represent approximately 32% of the sample.

The approximately 39 donors, aged roughly 6 to 95 years, were systemically healthy Caucasian individuals from Russia. Approximately 9 milliliters of peripheral blood were collected from each donor into EDTA-treated Vacutainer tubes. Ficoll-Paque density-gradient centrifugation was used to isolate PBMCs, with at least 6 million per sample. Trizol reagent was used to extract total RNA from PBMCs, with at least 5 micrograms per sample. For every donor, flow cytometry on a PBMC aliquot measured the percentage of naive CD45RAhigh/CD27high T cells. The source is a woman aged 55-70 years in good health. The sample consisted of blood. The V gene is TRBV2 and the J gene is TRBJ2-7; possibly the D gene is TRBD2, per 6 matching bases. The nucleotide sequence reads TGTGCCAGCAGTGTCGGGGGTCGCGGGGCATTCTACGAGCAGTACTTC. Its translation reads: CASSVGGRGAFYEQYF.